This TCR beta chain was observed in a study of Tregs in tolerant kidney transplant recipients (dated by TCRdb to between 2018 and 2020). For the wider study: Before combined kidney and bone marrow transplantation, this study identified donor-specific regulatory T cells using TCRbeta sequencing and then followed those same cells after transplant. TCRbeta repertoire sequencing was used in a few healthy controls to compare several methods for expanding Tregs specific for an allogeneic donor.

Unstimulated Tregs (CD4+CD25+CD127-), CD4+ non-Tregs (CD4+CD25-), CD4 and CD8 cells were FACS-sorted from thawed PBMCs. Blood from healthy controls was obtained either as purchased buffy coats or from healthy volunteers. Healthy control blood was processed by Ficoll density gradient to PBMCs and cryopreserved; patient PBMCs were collected before and after transplant. A distance of 19 bases separates the germline ends of V and J, which lose 6 bases and 8 bases respectively. Taken from cysteine to phenylalanine, the CDR3 has 14 residues. Only the CDR3 DNA is retained, 42 bases long and in frame from the first base. Per the germline V gene, SNHLY is the CDR1 and FYNNEI is the CDR2. On this clone itself: Its binding antigen is unknown. There are no base qualities to consult, and no much larger clone falls within one base. The sample holds other DNA sequences that translate to the same CDR3.

The research as a whole found: Biological reproducibility was not directly assessed, although technical replication error appeared to be minimal. The most biologically relevant and donor-specific TCRbeta repertoire appeared to be identified by expanding Tregs with activated donor B cells. Because the study included only a small number of patients, the results must be confirmed in larger populations and under other immunosuppression protocols.

Genomic DNA was extracted from sorted cells with the QIAGEN DNeasy Blood and Tissue Kit for TCRbeta CDR3 sequencing. High-throughput TCRbeta CDR3 sequencing, which included PCR amplification with bias correction and internal controls, was done commercially through immunoSEQ. As for how the authors treated the data: Unique productive TCRbeta sequences were defined by CDR3 nucleotide sequence when primers matched and otherwise by CDR3 amino acid sequence together with Vbeta and Jbeta genes. To correct for sorting error, sequences found in more than one sorted population at a frequency ratio of 2:1 or less were discarded, and the remaining shared sequences were assigned to the population with the higher frequency. Donor-reactive sequences were defined as at least 5-fold expanded in CFSE-low cells versus unstimulated cells, with frequency of at least 0.01% in CFSE-low cells. Jensen-Shannon divergence calculated on the top 100 TCRbeta sequences ranked by frequency was used to measure repertoire divergence. For samples with multiple sequencing runs, sorting error was corrected separately for each run before the runs were pooled. TCRdb carries this immuneACCESS record with in-frame sequences only. Its versions omit some clonotypes, under half of them owing to an unresolved V gene in the studies checked, with the rest unexplained. V, J and clone size were drawn from that table, and D and trimming were deduced from the DNA. The sample contains about 240,000 clones, 80% to 85% of them found a single time. The ten largest clones represent about 0.58% of the sample.

Sequencing used CD4+ T cells from blood. The clonotype originates from a human donor in good health. The chain joins TRBV2 to TRBJ1-1, with the D gene not clear enough to name. In nucleotides, the sequence is TGTGCCAGCAGGGCGAACCCCTTGGGCACAGAAGCTTTCTTT. Its protein product is CASRANPLGTEAFF.